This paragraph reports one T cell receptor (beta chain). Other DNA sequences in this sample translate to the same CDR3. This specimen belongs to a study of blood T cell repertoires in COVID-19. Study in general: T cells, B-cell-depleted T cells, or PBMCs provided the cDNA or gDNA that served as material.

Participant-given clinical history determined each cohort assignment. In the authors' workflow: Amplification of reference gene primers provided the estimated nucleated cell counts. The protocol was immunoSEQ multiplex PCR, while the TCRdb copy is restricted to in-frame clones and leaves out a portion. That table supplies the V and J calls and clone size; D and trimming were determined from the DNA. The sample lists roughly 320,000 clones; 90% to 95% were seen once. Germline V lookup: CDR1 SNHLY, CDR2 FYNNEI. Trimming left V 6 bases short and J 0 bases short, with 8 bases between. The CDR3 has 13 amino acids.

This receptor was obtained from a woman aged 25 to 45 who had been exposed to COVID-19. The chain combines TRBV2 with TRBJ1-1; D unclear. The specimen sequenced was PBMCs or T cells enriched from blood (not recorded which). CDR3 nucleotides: TGTGCCAGCAGCCGACATTTGAACACTGAAGCTTTCTTT. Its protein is CASSRHLNTEAFF.